Following are 24 T cell receptor beta chains from one sample sequenced in a study of T cell responses to AZD1222 COVID-19 vaccine. Using immunoSEQ multiplex PCR, the repertoire was profiled, and TCRdb retains in-frame clones only, with some absent. The repertoire includes 150,000 to 200,000 clones, less than 95% of them detected once, and approximately 0.6% sits in the top ten. The specimen was peripheral blood, collected on day 0 of AZD1222 vaccination. These receptors were obtained from an adult in good health.

The V gene is TRBV2, the J gene TRBJ2-7; D is possibly TRBD1 (6 bases). Looked up from germline, CDR1 is SNHLY and CDR2 is FYNNEI. This CDR3 spans 13 amino acids. Trimming took 7 bases from V and 6 from J, leaving 16 bases between them. CDR3 sequence reads: CASIPTGRGEQYF. The CDR3 region has the DNA TGTGCCAGCATTCCGACAGGACGAGGCGAGCAGTACTTC.

There are a few counts of this clone. The CDR3 bases are TGTGCCAGCAGTGACAATCCCCATCGCGAGCAGTACTTC. Protein product: CASSDNPHREQYF. The chain combines TRBV6-1 with TRBJ2-7; no clear D gene. The CDR3 is 13 amino acids. Germline loops: CDR1 MNHNS, CDR2 SASEGT. Trimming stripped 3 bases from V and 6 bases from J, with 12 bases between.

The chain uses TRBV7-8 and TRBJ2-1; 12 bases are shared with TRBD2. The CDR3 consists of 14 residues. The germline gives CDR1 SGHVS, CDR2 FQNEAQ. The junction had 3 bases not matched to a gene; V was cut back by 5 bases and J by 7 bases. CDR3 amino acids: CASSPGLAGNEQFF. The CDR3 region has the DNA TGTGCCAGCAGCCCCGGACTAGCGGGGAATGAGCAGTTCTTC. Combining the CDR3 with reference TRBV7-8 and TRBJ2-1 gives the whole variable domain GAGVSQSPRYKVAKRGQDVALRCDPISGHVSLFWYQQALGQGPEFLTYFQNEAQLDKSGLPSDRFFAERPEGSVSTLKIQRTQQEDSAVYLCASSPGLAGNEQFFGPGTRLTVL.

This chain joins TRBV18 and TRBJ1-5; possible D gene TRBD1, 5 bases. Per the germline V gene, CDR1 is KGHSH and CDR2 is LQKENI. The CDR3 sequence is 15 residues long. V lost 4 bases and J 2 bases, leaving 12 bases between the germline ends. This chain's CDR3 is CASSLGVGGNQPQHF. DNA for the CDR3: TGTGCCAGCTCACTGGGGGTCGGGGGCAATCAGCCCCAGCATTTT.

In its sample, this clone was seen once. The rearrangement links TRBV30 to TRBJ1-1, with 7 bases matching TRBD1. The germline V gene has CDR1 GTSNPN and CDR2 SVGIG (reference sequence). J lost 6 bases, V lost 0 bases, and 13 bases had no gene match. There are 16 residues in the CDR3. The CDR3, as DNA: TGTGCCTGGAGTGTACCCTTGACAGGGCTGGGAGCTGAAGCTTTCTTT. Residues: CAWSVPLTGLGAEAFF.

The chain combines TRBV6-1 with TRBJ1-4; the D gene is possibly TRBD1 (5 bases). Germline CDR1 MNHNS, CDR2 SASEGT. The CDR3 extends over 15 amino acids. The ends were cut back, 2 bases at V and 8 bases at J, with 15 bases in the middle. The CDR3 bases are TGTGCCAGCAGTGAACGGGGAGGGGATTTCGAAAAACTGTTTTTT. Translation: CASSERGGDFEKLFF.

The chain joins TRBV15 to TRBJ1-1; D is uncertain. The CDR3 runs to 13 residues. Germline V gene lookup returns CDR1 LNHNV and CDR2 YYDKDF (reference sequence). V lost 4 bases to trimming and J lost 9 bases, with 15 bases between them. CDR3 sequence (DNA): TGTGCCACCAGCAAGGAAGGGATGGATAAAGCTTTCTTT. Protein product: CATSKEGMDKAFF.

The chain links TRBV10-3 to TRBJ1-1, with D uncertain. The CDR3 covers 15 residues. Germline assignment: CDR1 ENHRY and CDR2 SYGVKD. V was cut by 4 bases and J by 0 bases, with 12 bases left in between. The CDR3 DNA follows: TGTGCCATCAGTGCCGAAGGAGCCTTGAACACTGAAGCTTTCTTT. Protein: CAISAEGALNTEAFF.

The CDR3 nucleotides are TGTGCCAGCAGCCGGGAGACTAGCGGATACACCGGGGAGCTGTTTTTT. Encoded protein: CASSRETSGYTGELFF. This chain links TRBV5-4 with TRBJ2-2; 9 bases map to TRBD2. The CDR3 is 16 residues long. Trimming cost V 4 bases and J 3 bases; bases outside gene matches: 7. The germline gives CDR1 SGHNT, CDR2 YYREEE (reference sequence). Filled out from reference TRBV5-4 and TRBJ2-2, the complete variable domain reads ETGVTQSPTHLIKTRGQQVTLRCSSQSGHNTVSWYQQALGQGPQFIFQYYREEENGRGNFPPRFSGLQFPNYSSELNVNALELDDSALYLCASSRETSGYTGELFFGEGSRLTVL.

This chain joins TRBV27 and TRBJ1-5; 7 bases are a match to TRBD1. CDR3 length: 14 amino acids. Germline CDR1 reads MNHEY; CDR2 reads SMNVEV (reference sequence). The V gene end was trimmed by 6 bases and the J gene end by 5 bases; junction bases not matched to a gene: 7. The CDR3 sequence: CASSPDRVYQPQHF. DNA of the CDR3: TGTGCCAGCAGCCCAGACAGGGTGTATCAGCCCCAGCATTTT.

This clone was observed a single time. The V call is TRBV3-1 (or the pseudogene TRBV3-2), the J call TRBJ2-1; 7 nucleotides line up with TRBD1. Germline loops: CDR1 LGHDT, CDR2 YNNKEL (reference sequence). Trimming at V came to 4 bases and at J to 4 bases, leaving 4 bases not matched to a gene. The CDR3 has 14 residues. CDR3 bases: TGTGCCAGCAGCCCTGGGACAGTTTACAATGAGCAGTTCTTC. Its protein is CASSPGTVYNEQFF.

The J gene is TRBJ2-7, the V gene TRBV7-2; D not certain. The ends were cut back, 0 bases at V and 6 bases at J, with 9 bases in the middle. The CDR3 sequence is 13 residues long. The germline V gene has CDR1 SGHTA and CDR2 FQGNSA. The CDR3 loop reads CASSLADTAEQYF. CDR3 DNA sequence: TGTGCCAGCAGCTTAGCCGATACGGCCGAGCAGTACTTC.

This rearrangement joins TRBV28 to TRBJ2-7; 7 nucleotides align to TRBD1. The length of the CDR3 is 15 residues. Germline assignment: CDR1 MDHEN and CDR2 SYDVKM. Germline trimming cut 5 bases from V and 2 bases from J; bases unmatched to any gene: 9. The CDR3 sequence: CASSVPRQGAYEQYF. The CDR3 DNA sequence: TGTGCCAGCAGTGTACCTCGACAGGGAGCCTACGAGCAGTACTTC. Supplemented by reference TRBV28 and TRBJ2-7, the full variable domain reads DVKVTQSSRYLVKRTGEKVFLECVQDMDHENMFWYRQDPGLGLRLIYFSYDVKMKEKGDIPEGYSVSREKKERFSLILESASTNQTSMYLCASSVPRQGAYEQYFGPGTRLTVT.

The chain recombines TRBV12-3 or TRBV12-4 with TRBJ1-4; maybe TRBD1 (5 bases). The V and J ends lost 1 base and 14 bases respectively, with 11 bases between them. The CDR3 consists of 12 residues. CDR3 loop: CASSLGRGSLFF. CDR3 nucleotide sequence: TGTGCCAGCAGTTTAGGGAGGGGATCGCTGTTTTTT.

The J gene is TRBJ1-6, the V gene TRBV3-1 (or the pseudogene TRBV3-2); D is possibly TRBD1 (6 bases). The CDR3 contains 15 residues. The V gene lost 4 bases and the J gene lost 5 bases, with 12 bases spanning the gap. Germline V CDR1 and CDR2: LGHDT, YNNKEL (reference sequence). As DNA, the CDR3 is TGTGCCAGCAGCCTGCTCCCAGGGGATAATTCACCCCTCCACTTT. Its protein is CASSLLPGDNSPLHF.

The rearrangement joins TRBV4-1 to TRBJ1-6; 9 bases fit TRBD1. V gave up 4 bases and J gave up 9 bases; unmatched junction bases: 4. Per germline, CDR1 MGHRA and CDR2 YSYEKL. The CDR3 runs 14 residues. CDR3 region: CASSLGTGTSPLHF. The CDR3 nucleotides are TGCGCCAGCAGCCTCGGGACAGGGACTTCACCCCTCCACTTT.

The chain uses TRBV28 and TRBJ1-6; 8 bases are shared with TRBD1. In germline, CDR1 is MDHEN, CDR2 SYDVKM. The CDR3 covers 14 residues. The V and J ends lost 2 bases and 9 bases, in that order; junction bases with no gene match: 3. For the CDR3, the DNA is TGTGCCAGCAGTTTAGGGGACAGGATTTCACCCCTCCACTTT. This gives the protein CASSLGDRISPLHF.

The CDR3 protein is CTSSLRLAGRAGQFF. The CDR3 DNA sequence: TGCACCAGCAGCCTCAGACTAGCGGGACGCGCCGGGCAGTTCTTC. The genes are TRBV1 and TRBJ2-1; TRBD2 was called by the table and not checked on the DNA. TRBV1 is a pseudogene segment. The CDR3 is 15 amino acids.

The chain is built from TRBV6-6 and TRBJ2-5, with a weak D call TRBD1 (5 bases). Trimming shortened V by 7 bases and J by 5 bases, and 20 bases separated the two germline ends. In germline, CDR1 is MNHNY, CDR2 SVGAGI (reference sequence). This CDR3 is built from 15 residues. The CDR3 DNA reads as TGTGCCAGCACCCCTAGGGGCTCCCCAGGGGAGACCCAGTACTTC. Translated: CASTPRGSPGETQYF.

This clone has a single count. The chain links TRBV12-3 or TRBV12-4 to TRBJ1-2, with unresolved D. The CDR3 has 13 residues. V shed 3 bases and J shed 4 bases, with 9 bases lying between them. CDR3 nucleotides: TGTGCCAGCAGTTTTGGGAGGACCTATGGCTACACCTTC. This sequence encodes CASSFGRTYGYTF.

V usage is TRBV30 and J usage is TRBJ1-5; possibly TRBD1 for D (6 bases). There are 13 residues in the CDR3. Between the trimmed V and J ends, which lost 2 bases and 2 bases, there was a span of 7 bases. Per germline, CDR1 GTSNPN and CDR2 SVGIG (reference sequence). The CDR3 DNA reads as TGTGCCTGGAGTCGACAGGGCAATCAGCCCCAGCATTTT. Residues: CAWSRQGNQPQHF. Variable domain in full (rest from reference TRBV30 and TRBJ1-5): SQTIHQWPATLVQPVGSPLSLECTVEGTSNPNLYWYRQAAGRGLQLLFYSVGIGQISSEVPQNLSASRPQDRQFILSSKKLLLSDSGFYLCAWSRQGNQPQHFGDGTRLSIL.

V usage is TRBV28 and J usage is TRBJ1-1; D not resolved. This CDR3 region has 17 residues. V was clipped by 6 bases and J by 4 bases, with 24 bases between them. Germline V gene data show CDR1 as MDHEN and CDR2 as SYDVKM. The CDR3, as DNA: TGTGCCAGCAGCACGCTTGGTTGGCGCGTAAGGGCCACTGAAGCTTTCTTT. As protein: CASSTLGWRVRATEAFF.

This clone showed up just once. The genes are TRBV19 and TRBJ1-2; D remains unclear. Germline loops: CDR1 LNHDA, CDR2 SQIVND (reference sequence). The CDR3 sequence is 13 residues long. Trimming left V 6 bases short and J 0 bases short, with 8 bases between. In DNA form, the CDR3 reads TGTGCCAGTAGACGCCTCTCTAACTATGGCTACACCTTC. This gives the protein CASRRLSNYGYTF. The full variable domain, rest sourced from reference TRBV19 and TRBJ1-2, is DGGITQSPKYLFRKEGQNVTLSCEQNLNHDAMYWYRQDPGQGLRLIYYSQIVNDFQKGDIAEGYSVSREKKESFPLTVTSAQKNPTAFYLCASRRLSNYGYTFGSGTRLTVV.

The J gene is TRBJ2-7, the V gene TRBV30, with D possibly being TRBD2 (6 bases). V dropped 4 bases and J dropped 0 bases, with 13 bases sitting between them. The CDR3 runs 14 residues. CDR1 is GTSNPN, CDR2 SVGIG, per germline (reference sequence). In DNA form, the CDR3 reads TGTGCCTGGAAAGTCGCGGGGAGCTCCTACGAGCAGTACTTC. As protein: CAWKVAGSSYEQYF.